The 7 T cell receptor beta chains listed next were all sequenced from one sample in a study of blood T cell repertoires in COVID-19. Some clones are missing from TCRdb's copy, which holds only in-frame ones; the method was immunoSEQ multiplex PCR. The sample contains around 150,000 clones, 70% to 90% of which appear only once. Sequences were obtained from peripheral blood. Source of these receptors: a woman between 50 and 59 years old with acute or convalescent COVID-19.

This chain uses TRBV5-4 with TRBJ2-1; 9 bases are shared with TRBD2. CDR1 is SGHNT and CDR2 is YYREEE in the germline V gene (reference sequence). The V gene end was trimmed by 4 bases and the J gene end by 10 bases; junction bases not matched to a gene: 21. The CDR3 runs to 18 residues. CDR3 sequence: CASSLGGGSGGSSLEQFF. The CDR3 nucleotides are TGTGCCAGCAGCCTGGGCGGGGGCAGCGGGGGGTCCAGCCTCGAGCAGTTCTTC.

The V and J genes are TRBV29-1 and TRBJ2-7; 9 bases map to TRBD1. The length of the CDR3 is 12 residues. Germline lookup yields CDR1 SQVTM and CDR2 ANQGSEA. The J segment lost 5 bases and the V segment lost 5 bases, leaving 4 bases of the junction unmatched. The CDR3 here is CSVTGGSDEQYF. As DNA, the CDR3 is TGCAGCGTTACAGGGGGCAGCGACGAGCAGTACTTC.

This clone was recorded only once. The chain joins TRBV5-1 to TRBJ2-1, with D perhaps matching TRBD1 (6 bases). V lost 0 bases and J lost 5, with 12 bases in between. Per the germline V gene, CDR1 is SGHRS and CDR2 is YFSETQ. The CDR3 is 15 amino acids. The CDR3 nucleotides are TGCGCCAGCAGCTTGGGGGGGCGCCATGACAATGAGCAGTTCTTC. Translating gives CASSLGGRHDNEQFF.

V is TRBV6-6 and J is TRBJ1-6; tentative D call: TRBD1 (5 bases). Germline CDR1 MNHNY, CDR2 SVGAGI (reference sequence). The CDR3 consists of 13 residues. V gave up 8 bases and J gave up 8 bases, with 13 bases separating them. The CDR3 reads CASCRGTDSPLHF. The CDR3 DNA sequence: TGTGCCAGCTGTAGGGGAACAGATTCACCCCTCCACTTT.

The DNA of the CDR3 is TGTGCCAGCAGCTTAGTAGGAGAATACTACGAGCAGTACTTC. Protein sequence: CASSLVGEYYEQYF. The chain employs TRBV7-9 and TRBJ2-7; D gene unclear. There are 14 residues in the CDR3. Germline V CDR1 and CDR2: SEHNR, FQNEAQ (reference sequence). The V end lost 1 base, the J end lost 3 bases, and 10 bases lay between the germline ends. Using reference TRBV7-9 and TRBJ2-7 for the parts outside the CDR3, the full variable domain is DTGVSQNPRHKITKRGQNVTFRCDPISEHNRLYWYRQTLGQGPEFLTYFQNEAQLEKSRLLSDRFSAERPKGSFSTLEIQRTEQGDSAMYLCASSLVGEYYEQYFGPGTRLTVT.

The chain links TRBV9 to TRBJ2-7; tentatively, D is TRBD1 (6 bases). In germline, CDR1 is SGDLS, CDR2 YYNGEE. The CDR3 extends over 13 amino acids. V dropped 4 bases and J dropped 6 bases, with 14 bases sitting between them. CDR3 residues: CASSPRGRAEQYF. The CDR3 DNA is TGTGCCAGCAGCCCCAGGGGAAGGGCCGAGCAGTACTTC.

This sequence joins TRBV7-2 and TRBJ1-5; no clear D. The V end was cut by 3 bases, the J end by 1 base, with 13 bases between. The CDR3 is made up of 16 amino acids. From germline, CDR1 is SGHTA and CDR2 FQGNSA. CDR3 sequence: CASSFGPASSNQPQHF. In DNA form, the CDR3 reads TGTGCCAGCAGCTTTGGGCCGGCCTCGAGCAATCAGCCCCAGCATTTT.